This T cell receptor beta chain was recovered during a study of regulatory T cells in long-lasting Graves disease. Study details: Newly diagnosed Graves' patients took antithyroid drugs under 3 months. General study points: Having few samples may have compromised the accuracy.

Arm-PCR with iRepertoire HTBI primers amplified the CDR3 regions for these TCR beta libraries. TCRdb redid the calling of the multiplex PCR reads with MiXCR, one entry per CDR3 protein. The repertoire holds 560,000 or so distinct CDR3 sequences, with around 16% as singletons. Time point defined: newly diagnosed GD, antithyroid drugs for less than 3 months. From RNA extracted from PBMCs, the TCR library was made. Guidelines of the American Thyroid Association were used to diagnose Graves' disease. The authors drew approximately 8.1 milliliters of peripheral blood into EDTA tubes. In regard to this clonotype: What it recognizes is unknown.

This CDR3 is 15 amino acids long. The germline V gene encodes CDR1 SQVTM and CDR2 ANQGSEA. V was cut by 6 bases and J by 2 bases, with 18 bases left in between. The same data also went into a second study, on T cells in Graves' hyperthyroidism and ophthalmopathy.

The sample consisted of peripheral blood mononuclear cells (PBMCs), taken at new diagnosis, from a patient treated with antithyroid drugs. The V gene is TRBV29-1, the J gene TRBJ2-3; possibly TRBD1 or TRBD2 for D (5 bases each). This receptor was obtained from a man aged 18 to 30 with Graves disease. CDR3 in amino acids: CSVAPLGVPTDTQYF. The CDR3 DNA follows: TGCAGCGTGGCCCCCTTGGGGGTCCCCACAGATACGCAGTATTTT.